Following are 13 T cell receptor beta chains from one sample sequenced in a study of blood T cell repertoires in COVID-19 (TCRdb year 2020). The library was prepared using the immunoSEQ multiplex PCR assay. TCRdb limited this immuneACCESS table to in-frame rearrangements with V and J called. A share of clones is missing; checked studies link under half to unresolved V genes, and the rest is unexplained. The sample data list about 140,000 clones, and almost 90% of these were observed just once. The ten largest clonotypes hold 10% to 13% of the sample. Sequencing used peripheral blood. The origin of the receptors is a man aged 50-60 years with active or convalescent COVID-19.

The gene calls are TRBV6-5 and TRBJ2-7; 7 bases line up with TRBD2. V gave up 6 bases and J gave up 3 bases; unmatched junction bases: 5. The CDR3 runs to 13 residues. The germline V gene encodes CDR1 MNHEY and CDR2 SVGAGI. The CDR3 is CASSPSGGYEQYF. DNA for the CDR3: TGTGCCAGCAGCCCCTCGGGGGGCTACGAGCAGTACTTC.

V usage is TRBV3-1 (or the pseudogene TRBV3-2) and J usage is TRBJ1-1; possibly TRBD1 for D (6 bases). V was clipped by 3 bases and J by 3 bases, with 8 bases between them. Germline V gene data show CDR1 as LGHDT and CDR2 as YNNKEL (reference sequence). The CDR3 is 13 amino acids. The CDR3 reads CASSQRTDTEAFF. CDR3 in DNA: TGTGCCAGCAGCCAGCGGACAGACACTGAAGCTTTCTTT.

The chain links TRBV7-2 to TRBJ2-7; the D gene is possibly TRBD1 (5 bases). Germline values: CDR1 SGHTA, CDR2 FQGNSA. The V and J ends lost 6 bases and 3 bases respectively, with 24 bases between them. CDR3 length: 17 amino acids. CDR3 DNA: TGTGCCAGCAGGTCGCGGCAGGGCGAATTTTCAAACTACGAGCAGTACTTC. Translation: CASRSRQGEFSNYEQYF.

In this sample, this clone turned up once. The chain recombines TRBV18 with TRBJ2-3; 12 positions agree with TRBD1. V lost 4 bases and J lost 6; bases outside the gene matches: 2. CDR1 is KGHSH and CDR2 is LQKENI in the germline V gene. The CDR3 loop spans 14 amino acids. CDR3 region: CASSRDRGQDTQYF. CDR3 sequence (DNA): TGTGCCAGCTCACGGGACAGGGGGCAGGATACGCAGTATTTT.

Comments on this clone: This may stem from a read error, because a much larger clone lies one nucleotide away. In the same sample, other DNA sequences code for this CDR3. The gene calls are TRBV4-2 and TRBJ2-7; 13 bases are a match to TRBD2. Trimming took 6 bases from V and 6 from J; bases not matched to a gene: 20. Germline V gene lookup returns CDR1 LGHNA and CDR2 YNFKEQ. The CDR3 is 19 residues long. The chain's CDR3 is CASSRRSPGLAGTLGEQYF. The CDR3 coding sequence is TGTGCCAGCAGTCGCCGGAGTCCGGGACTAGCGGGGACCCTGGGCGAGCAGTACTTC.

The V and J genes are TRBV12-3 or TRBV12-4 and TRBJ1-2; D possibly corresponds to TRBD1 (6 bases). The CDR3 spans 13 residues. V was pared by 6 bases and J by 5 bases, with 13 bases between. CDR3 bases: TGTGCCAGCAGCCAGGGGAAGGGGTATGGCTACACCTTC. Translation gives CASSQGKGYGYTF.

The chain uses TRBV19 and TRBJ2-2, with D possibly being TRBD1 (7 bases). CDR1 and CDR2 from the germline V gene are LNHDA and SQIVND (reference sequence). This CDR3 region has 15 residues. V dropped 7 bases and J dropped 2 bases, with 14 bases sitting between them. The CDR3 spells CASIGGGANTGELFF. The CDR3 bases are TGTGCCAGTATCGGAGGGGGCGCTAACACCGGGGAGCTGTTTTTT.

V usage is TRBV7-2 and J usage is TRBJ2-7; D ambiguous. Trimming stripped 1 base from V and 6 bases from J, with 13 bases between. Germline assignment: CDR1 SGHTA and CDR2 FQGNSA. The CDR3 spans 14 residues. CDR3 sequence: CASSLEVLVGEQYF. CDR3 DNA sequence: TGTGCCAGCAGCTTAGAGGTCCTAGTGGGCGAGCAGTACTTC.

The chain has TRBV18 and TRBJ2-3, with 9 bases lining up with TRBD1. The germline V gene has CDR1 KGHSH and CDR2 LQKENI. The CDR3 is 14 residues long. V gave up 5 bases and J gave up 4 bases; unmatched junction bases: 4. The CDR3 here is CASSGQGTSDTQYF. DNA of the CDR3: TGTGCCAGCTCAGGACAGGGGACCTCAGATACGCAGTATTTT.

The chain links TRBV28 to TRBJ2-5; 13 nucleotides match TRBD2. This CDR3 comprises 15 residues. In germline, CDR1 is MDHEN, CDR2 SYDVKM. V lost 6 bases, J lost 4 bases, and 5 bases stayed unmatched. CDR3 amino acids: CASRTGTSGTETQYF. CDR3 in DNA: TGTGCCAGCAGGACCGGGACTAGCGGGACAGAGACCCAGTACTTC.

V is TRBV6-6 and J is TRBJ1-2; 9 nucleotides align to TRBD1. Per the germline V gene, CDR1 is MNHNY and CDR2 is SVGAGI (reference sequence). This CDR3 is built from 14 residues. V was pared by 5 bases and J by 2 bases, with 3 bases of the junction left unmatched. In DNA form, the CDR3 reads TGTGCCAGCAGTAGAGGACAGGGGAACTATGGCTACACCTTC. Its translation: CASSRGQGNYGYTF.

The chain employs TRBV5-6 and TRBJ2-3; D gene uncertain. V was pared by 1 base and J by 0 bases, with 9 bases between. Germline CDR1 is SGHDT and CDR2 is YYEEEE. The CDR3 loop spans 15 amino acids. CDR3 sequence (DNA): TGTGCCAGCAGCTTGCTGTCCCTAAGCACAGATACGCAGTATTTT. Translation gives CASSLLSLSTDTQYF.

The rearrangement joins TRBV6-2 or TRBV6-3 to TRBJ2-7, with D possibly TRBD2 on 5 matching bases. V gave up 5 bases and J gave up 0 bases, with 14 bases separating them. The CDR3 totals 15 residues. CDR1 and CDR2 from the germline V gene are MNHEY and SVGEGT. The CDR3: CASSTPGLSSYEQYF. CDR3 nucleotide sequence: TGTGCCAGCAGTACCCCCGGACTTAGCTCCTACGAGCAGTACTTC.